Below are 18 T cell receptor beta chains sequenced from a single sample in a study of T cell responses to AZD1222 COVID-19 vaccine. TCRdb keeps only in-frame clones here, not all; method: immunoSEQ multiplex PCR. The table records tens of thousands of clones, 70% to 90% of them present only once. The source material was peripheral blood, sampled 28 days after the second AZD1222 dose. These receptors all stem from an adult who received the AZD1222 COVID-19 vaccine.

The CDR3 coding sequence is TGCGCCAGCAGCCAAAGTCTTGAGCAGTTCTTC. Its protein is CASSQSLEQFF. The J gene is TRBJ2-1, the V gene TRBV4-1; unclear D gene. The germline gives CDR1 MGHRA, CDR2 YSYEKL. Between the trimmed V and J ends, which lost 2 bases and 9 bases, there was a span of 5 bases. The CDR3 has 11 amino acids.

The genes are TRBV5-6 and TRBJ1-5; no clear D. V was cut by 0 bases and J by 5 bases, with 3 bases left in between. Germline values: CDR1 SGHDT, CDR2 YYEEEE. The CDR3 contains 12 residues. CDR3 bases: TGTGCCAGCAGCTTGGGTCATCAGCCCCAGCATTTT. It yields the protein CASSLGHQPQHF.

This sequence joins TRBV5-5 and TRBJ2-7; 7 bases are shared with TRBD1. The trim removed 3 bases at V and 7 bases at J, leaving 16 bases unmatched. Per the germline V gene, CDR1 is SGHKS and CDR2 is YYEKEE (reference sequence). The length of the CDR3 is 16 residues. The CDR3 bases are TGTGCCAGCAGCTCGGATGCCTACAGGGGAACGGGGGAGCAGTACTTC. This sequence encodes CASSSDAYRGTGEQYF.

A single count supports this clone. The CDR3 sequence is CATSDRRERGQGNYGYTF. For the CDR3, the DNA is TGTGCCACCAGTGACCGAAGAGAGCGGGGACAGGGGAACTATGGCTACACCTTC. The J gene is TRBJ1-2, the V gene TRBV24-1; 10 bases match TRBD1. Per the germline V gene, CDR1 is KGHDR and CDR2 is SFDVKD. The CDR3 contains 18 residues. The V segment lost 4 bases and the J segment 2 bases; nucleotides outside the gene matches: 12.

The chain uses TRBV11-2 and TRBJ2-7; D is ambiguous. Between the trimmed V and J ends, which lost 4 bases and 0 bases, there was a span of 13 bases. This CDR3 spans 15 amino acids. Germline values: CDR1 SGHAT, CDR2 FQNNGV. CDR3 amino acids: CASSSAPDPSYEQYF. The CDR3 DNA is TGTGCCAGCAGCTCGGCCCCGGACCCCTCCTACGAGCAGTACTTC.

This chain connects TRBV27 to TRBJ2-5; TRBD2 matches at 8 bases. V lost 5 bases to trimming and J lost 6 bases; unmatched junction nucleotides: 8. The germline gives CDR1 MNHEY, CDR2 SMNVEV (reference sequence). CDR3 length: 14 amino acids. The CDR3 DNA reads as TGTGCCAGCAGTGGGCCCGGGGGGGCACAGACCCAGTACTTC. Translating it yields CASSGPGGAQTQYF.

In DNA form, the CDR3 reads TGTGCCATCAGTGGGCGACAGGCGACTGCTAACTATGGCTACACCTTC. It specifies CAISGRQATANYGYTF. V is TRBV10-3 and J is TRBJ1-2; D perhaps matches TRBD1 (6 bases). The CDR3 sequence is 16 residues long. V was pared by 4 bases and J by 0 bases, with 15 bases between. In germline, CDR1 is ENHRY, CDR2 SYGVKD.

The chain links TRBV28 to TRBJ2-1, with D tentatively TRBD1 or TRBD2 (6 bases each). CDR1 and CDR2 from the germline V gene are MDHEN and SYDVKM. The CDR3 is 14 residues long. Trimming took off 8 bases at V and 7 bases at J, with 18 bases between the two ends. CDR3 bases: TGTGCCAGCCTTGGAGGGGGGTCGCCTAATGAGCAGTTCTTC. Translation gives CASLGGGSPNEQFF.

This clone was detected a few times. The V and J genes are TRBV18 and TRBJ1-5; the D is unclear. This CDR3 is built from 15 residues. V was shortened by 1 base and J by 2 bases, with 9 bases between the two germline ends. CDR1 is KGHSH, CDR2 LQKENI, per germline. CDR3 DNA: TGTGCCAGCTCACCACAAGGAACGGGCAATCAGCCCCAGCATTTT. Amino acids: CASSPQGTGNQPQHF.

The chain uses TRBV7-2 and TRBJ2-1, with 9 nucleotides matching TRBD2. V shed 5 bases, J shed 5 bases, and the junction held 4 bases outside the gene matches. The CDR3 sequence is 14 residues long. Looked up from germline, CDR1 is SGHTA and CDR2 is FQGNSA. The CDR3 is CASSVGLANNEQFF. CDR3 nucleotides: TGTGCCAGCAGCGTAGGACTAGCGAACAATGAGCAGTTCTTC.

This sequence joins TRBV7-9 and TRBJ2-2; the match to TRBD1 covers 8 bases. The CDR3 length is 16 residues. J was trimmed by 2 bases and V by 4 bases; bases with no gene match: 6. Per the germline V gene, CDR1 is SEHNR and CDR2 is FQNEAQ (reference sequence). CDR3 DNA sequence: TGTGCCAGCAGCTCGACAGGGGCGCTTAACACCGGGGAGCTGTTTTTT. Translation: CASSSTGALNTGELFF.

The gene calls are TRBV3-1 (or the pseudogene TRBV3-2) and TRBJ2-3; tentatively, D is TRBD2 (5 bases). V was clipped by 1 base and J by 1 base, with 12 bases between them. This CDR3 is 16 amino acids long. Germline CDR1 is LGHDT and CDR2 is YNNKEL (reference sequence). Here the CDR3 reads CASSQGRNVGTDTQYF. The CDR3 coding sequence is TGTGCCAGCAGCCAAGGGAGGAACGTAGGCACAGATACGCAGTATTTT.

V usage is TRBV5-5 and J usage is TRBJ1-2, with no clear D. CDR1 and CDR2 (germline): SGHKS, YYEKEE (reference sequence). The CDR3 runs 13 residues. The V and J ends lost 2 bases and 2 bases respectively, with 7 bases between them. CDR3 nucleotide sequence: TGTGCCAGCAGCTTCAATGGCAACTATGGCTACACCTTC. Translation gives CASSFNGNYGYTF.

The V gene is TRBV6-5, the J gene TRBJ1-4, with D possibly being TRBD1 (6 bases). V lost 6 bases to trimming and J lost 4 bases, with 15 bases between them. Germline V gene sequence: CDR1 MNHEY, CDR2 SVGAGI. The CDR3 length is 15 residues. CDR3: CASSYTGPDNEKLFF. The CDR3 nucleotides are TGTGCCAGCAGCTATACAGGGCCGGATAATGAAAAACTGTTTTTT.

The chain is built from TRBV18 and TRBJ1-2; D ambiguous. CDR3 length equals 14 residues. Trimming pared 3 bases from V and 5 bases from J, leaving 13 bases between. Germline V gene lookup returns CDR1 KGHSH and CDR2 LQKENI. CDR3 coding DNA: TGTGCCAGCTCACCCGAATCGGAACCTTATGGCTACACCTTC. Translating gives CASSPESEPYGYTF. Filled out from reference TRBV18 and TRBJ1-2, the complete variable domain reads NAGVMQNPRHLVRRRGQEARLRCSPMKGHSHVYWYRQLPEEGLKFMVYLQKENIIDESGMPKERFSAEFPKEGPSILRIQQVVRGDSAAYFCASSPESEPYGYTFGSGTRLTVV.

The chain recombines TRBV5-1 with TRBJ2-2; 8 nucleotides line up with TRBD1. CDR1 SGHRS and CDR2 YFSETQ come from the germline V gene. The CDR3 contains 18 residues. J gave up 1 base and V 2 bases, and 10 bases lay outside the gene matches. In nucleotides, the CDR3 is TGCGCCAGCAGCTTACGTTCACCCGGGACAGGGAACACCGGGGAGCTGTTTTTT. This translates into CASSLRSPGTGNTGELFF.

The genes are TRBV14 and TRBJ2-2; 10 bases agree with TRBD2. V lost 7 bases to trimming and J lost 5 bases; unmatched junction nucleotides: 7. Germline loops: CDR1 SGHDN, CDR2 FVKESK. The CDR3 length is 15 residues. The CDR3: CASKQAGGPTGELFF. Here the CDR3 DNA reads TGTGCCAGCAAACAAGCGGGGGGGCCGACCGGGGAGCTGTTTTTT.

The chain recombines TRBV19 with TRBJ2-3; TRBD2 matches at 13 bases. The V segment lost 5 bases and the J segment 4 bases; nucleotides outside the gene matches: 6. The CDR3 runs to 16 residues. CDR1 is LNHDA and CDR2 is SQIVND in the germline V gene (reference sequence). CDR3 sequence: CASSYSTSGRADTQYF. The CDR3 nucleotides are TGTGCCAGTAGTTATAGTACTAGCGGGAGGGCAGATACGCAGTATTTT.